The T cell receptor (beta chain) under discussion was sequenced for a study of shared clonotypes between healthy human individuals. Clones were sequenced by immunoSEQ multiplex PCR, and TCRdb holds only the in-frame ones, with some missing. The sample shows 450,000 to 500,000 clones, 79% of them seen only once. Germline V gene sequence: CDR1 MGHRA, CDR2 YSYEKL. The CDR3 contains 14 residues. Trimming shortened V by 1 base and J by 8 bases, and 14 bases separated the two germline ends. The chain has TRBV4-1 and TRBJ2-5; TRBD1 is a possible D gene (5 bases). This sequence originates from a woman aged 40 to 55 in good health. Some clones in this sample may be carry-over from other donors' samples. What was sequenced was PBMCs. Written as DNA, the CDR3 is TGCGCCAGCAGCCAAGGGACGGACAAGAGAACCCAGTACTTC. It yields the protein CASSQGTDKRTQYF.